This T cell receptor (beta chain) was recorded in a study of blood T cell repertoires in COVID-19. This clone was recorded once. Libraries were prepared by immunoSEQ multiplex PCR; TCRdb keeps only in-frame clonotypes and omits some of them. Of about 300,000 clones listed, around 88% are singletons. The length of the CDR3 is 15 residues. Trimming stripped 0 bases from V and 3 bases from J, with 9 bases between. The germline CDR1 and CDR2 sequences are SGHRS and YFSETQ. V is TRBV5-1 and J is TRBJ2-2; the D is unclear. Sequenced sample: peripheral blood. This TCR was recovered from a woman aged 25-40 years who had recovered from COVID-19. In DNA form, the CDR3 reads TGCGCCAGCAGCTTGGTGGCGGATCACACCGGGGAGCTGTTTTTT. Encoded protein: CASSLVADHTGELFF.